This T cell receptor beta chain was retrieved from a study of shared clonotypes between healthy human individuals. In the authors' workflow: ImmunoSEQ output held junction-only sequences without quality scores, so filtering differed. TCRdb's table, derived via immunoSEQ multiplex PCR, lists solely in-frame clones and lacks some. V, J and clone size are those of that table, while D and trimming were read from the DNA. This sample yields roughly 480,000 clones, of which around 79% are seen a single time; roughly 12% belongs to the top ten. CDR1 is LNHNV and CDR2 is YYDKDF in the germline V gene (reference sequence). The CDR3 covers 16 residues. The V end lost 0 bases, the J end lost 2 bases, and 13 bases lay between the germline ends.

The V and J genes are TRBV15 and TRBJ1-2, with D possibly TRBD1 on 5 matching bases. The source is a middle-aged woman in good health. Some clones in this sample may be carry-over from other donors' samples. The material sequenced was PBMCs. The CDR3 region has the DNA TGTGCCACCAGCAGAGATTTTGGGACGCCGAACTATGGCTACACCTTC. Amino acid sequence: CATSRDFGTPNYGYTF.